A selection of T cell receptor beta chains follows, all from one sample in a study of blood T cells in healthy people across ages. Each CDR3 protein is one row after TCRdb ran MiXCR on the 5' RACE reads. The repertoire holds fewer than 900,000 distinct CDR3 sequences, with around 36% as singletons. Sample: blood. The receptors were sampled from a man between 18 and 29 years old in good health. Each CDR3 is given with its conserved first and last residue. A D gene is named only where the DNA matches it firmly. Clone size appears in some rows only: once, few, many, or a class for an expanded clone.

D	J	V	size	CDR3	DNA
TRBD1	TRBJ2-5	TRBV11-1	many	CASSLAGTGQETQYF	TGTGCCAGCAGCTTAGCGGGGACAGGGCAAGAGACCCAGTACTTC
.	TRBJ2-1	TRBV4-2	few	CASSRDIGVIANEQFF	TGTGCCAGCAGCCGAGATATCGGGGTCATCGCCAATGAGCAGTTCTTC
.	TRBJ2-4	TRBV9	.	CASSVGRGENIQYF	TGTGCCAGCAGCGTAGGGCGAGGGGAAAACATTCAGTACTTC
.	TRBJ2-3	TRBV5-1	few	CASSLDQADTQYF	TGCGCCAGCAGCTTGGACCAGGCAGATACGCAGTATTTT
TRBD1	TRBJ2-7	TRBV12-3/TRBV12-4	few	CASSSTGGLVYEQYF	TGTGCCAGCAGTTCCACAGGGGGCTTAGTCTATGAGCAGTACTTC
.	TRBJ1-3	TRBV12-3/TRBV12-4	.	CASTIGSSWSRSGNTIYF	TGTGCCAGCACCATTGGTAGTTCGTGGTCCCGCTCTGGAAACACCATATATTTT
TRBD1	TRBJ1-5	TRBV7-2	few	CASSSRDSYSNQPQHF	TGTGCCAGCAGCTCCCGGGACAGTTATAGCAATCAGCCCCAGCATTTT
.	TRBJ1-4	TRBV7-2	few	CASSRTIGETNEKLFF	TGTGCCAGCAGCCGTACTATCGGGGAGACTAATGAAAAACTGTTTTTT
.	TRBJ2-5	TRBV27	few	CASSLSNLGPRETQYF	TGTGCCAGCAGTTTGTCCAACTTAGGCCCACGAGAGACCCAGTACTTC
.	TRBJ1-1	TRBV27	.	CASSTRPGTEAFF	TGTGCCAGCAGCACCCGTCCGGGCACTGAAGCTTTCTTT
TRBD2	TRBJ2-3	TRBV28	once	CASSLTSGGFLTSTDTQYF	TGTGCCAGCAGTTTGACTAGCGGGGGCTTCCTTACTAGCACAGATACGCAGTATTTT
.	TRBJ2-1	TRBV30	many	CAWSVAAAYNEQFF	TGTGCCTGGAGTGTAGCCGCCGCGTACAATGAGCAGTTCTTC
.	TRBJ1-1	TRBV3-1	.	CASRMSSGGLLGAFF	TGTGCCAGCAGGATGTCGTCGGGGGGCCTGCTGGGGGCTTTCTTT
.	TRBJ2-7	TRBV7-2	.	CASSASGISPSYNEQYF	TGTGCCAGCAGCGCTTCCGGCATTAGCCCCTCCTACAATGAGCAGTACTTC
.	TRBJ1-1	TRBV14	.	CASSPLGANTEAFF	TGTGCCAGCAGTCCCTTGGGTGCGAACACTGAAGCTTTCTTT
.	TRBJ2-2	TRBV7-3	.	CASSLPTGDPSDTGELFF	TGTGCCAGCAGCTTACCGACAGGAGATCCGTCGGACACCGGGGAGCTGTTTTTT
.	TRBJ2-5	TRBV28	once	CASSVLGGGGETQYF	TGTGCCAGCTCCGTCTTAGGAGGGGGCGGAGAGACCCAGTACTTC
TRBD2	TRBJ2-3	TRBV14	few	CASSQGLAGGRDTQYF	TGTGCCAGCAGCCAAGGACTAGCGGGGGGAAGAGATACGCAGTATTTT
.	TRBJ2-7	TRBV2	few	CASSETSGSSYEQYF	TGTGCCAGCAGTGAAACATCAGGGAGCTCCTACGAGCAGTACTTC
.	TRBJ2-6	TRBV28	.	CASRPKTGSGANVLTF	TGTGCCAGCAGACCTAAGACAGGTTCCGGGGCCAACGTCCTGACTTTC
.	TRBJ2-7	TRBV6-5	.	CASSPRGPSSYEQYF	TGTGCCAGCAGTCCCAGGGGTCCTAGCTCCTACGAGCAGTACTTC
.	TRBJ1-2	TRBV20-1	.	CSATGIPDYGYTF	TGCAGTGCCACAGGGATTCCCGACTATGGCTACACCTTC
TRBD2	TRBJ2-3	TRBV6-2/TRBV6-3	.	CASSSKTSGGDSWYF	TGTGCCAGCAGCTCAAAGACTAGCGGGGGAGACTCCTGGTATTTT
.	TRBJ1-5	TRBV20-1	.	CSAAENPSQPQHF	TGCAGTGCTGCAGAGAATCCCTCTCAGCCCCAGCATTTT